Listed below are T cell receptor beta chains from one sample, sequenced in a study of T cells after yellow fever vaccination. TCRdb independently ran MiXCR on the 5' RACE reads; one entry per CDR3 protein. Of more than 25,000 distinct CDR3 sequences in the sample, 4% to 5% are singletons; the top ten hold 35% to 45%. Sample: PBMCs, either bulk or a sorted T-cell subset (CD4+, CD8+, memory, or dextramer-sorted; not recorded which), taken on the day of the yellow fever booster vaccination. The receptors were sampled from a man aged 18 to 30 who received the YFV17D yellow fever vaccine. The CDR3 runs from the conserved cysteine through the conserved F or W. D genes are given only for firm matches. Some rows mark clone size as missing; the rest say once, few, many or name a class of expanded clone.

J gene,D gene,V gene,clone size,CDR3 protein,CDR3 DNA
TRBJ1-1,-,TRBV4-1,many,CASSPREVTEAFF,TGCGCCAGCAGCCCCCGGGAGGTCACTGAAGCTTTCTTT
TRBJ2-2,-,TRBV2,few,CARAGGGTGELFF,TGTGCCAGAGCCGGGGGTGGCACCGGGGAGCTGTTTTTT
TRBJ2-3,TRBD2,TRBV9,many,CASSPLSGEVITQYF,TGTGCCAGCAGCCCCCTCAGCGGGGAGGTCATTACGCAGTATTTT
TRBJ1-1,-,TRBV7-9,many,CASSFDMNTEAFF,TGTGCCAGCAGCTTCGATATGAACACTGAAGCTTTCTTT
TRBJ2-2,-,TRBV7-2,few,CASSSQVANTGELFF,TGTGCCAGCAGCTCGCAAGTCGCGAACACCGGGGAGCTGTTTTTT
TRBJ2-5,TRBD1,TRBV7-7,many,CASSRTGLQETQYF,TGTGCTAGCAGCCGGACAGGGCTCCAAGAGACCCAGTACTTC
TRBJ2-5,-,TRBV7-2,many,CASSLYRAGETQYF,TGTGCCAGCAGCTTATACAGGGCAGGAGAGACCCAGTACTTC
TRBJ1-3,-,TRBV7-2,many,CASSRPGNTIYF,TGTGCCAGCAGCCGGCCTGGAAACACCATATATTTT
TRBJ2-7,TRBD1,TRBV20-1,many,CSARDWGTGGIPGGEQYF,TGCAGTGCTAGAGACTGGGGGACAGGGGGCATCCCGGGGGGCGAGCAGTACTTC
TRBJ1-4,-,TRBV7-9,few,CASSLAHPFATNEKLFF,TGTGCCAGCAGCTTAGCGCACCCTTTTGCAACTAATGAAAAACTGTTTTTT
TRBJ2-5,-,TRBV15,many,CATSARKGLGETQYF,TGTGCCACCAGCGCACGTAAGGGTTTGGGAGAGACCCAGTACTTC
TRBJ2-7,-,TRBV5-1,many,CASSLASQTYEQYF,TGCGCCAGCAGCTTGGCCTCACAGACCTACGAGCAGTACTTC
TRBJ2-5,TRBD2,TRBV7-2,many,CASSLDGTSGETQYF,TGTGCCAGCAGCTTAGACGGGACTAGCGGGGAGACCCAGTACTTC
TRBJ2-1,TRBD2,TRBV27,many,CASSPLASGVYNEQFF,TGTGCCAGCAGTCCCCTGGCTAGCGGGGTATACAATGAGCAGTTCTTC
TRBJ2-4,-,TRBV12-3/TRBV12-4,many,CASSFNLAKNIQYF,TGTGCCAGCAGTTTTAATCTAGCCAAAAACATTCAGTACTTC
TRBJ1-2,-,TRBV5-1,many,CASSEGYGYTF,TGCGCCAGCAGCGAAGGGTATGGCTACACCTTC
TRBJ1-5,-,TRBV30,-,CAWSARSNQPQHF,TGTGCCTGGAGTGCCCGAAGCAATCAGCCCCAGCATTTT
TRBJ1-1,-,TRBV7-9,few,CATRSRSALNTEAFF,TGTGCCACCCGCTCACGATCAGCCTTGAACACTGAAGCTTTCTTT
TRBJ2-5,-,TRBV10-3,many,CAIAAGQAREAQYF,TGTGCCATCGCCGCGGGACAGGCGCGGGAGGCCCAGTACTTC
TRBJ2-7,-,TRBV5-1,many,CASSLEAGVYEQYF,TGCGCCAGCAGCTTGGAGGCAGGGGTCTACGAGCAGTACTTC
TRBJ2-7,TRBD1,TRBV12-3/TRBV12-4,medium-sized,CASRPNRQGVGDYEQYF,TGTGCCAGCAGGCCTAACCGACAGGGTGTAGGGGACTACGAGCAGTACTTC
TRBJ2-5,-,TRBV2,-,CASYKPIQETQYF,TGTGCCAGCTATAAACCTATTCAAGAGACCCAGTACTTC
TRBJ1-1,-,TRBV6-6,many,CASSEGPPRSEAFF,TGTGCCAGCAGTGAGGGACCTCCGCGGAGTGAAGCTTTCTTT
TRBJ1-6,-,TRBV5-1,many,CASTFGTQDGTLHF,TGCGCCAGCACCTTCGGTACGCAGGACGGGACCCTCCACTTT
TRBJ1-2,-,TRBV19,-,CASSGKSGYNYGYTF,TGTGCCAGTAGTGGTAAATCGGGATATAACTATGGCTACACCTTC
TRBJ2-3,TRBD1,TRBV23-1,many,CASSQDRADTQYF,TGCGCCAGCAGTCAGGACAGGGCAGATACGCAGTATTTT
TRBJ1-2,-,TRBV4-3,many,CASSQAPESNYGYTF,TGCGCCAGCAGCCAAGCCCCCGAATCTAACTATGGCTACACCTTC
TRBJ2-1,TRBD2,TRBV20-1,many,CSARRRELAEEQFF,TGCAGTGCTAGAAGGAGGGAGCTAGCGGAGGAGCAGTTCTTC
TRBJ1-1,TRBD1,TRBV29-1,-,CSGTGTVNTEAFF,TGCAGCGGTACCGGGACAGTGAACACTGAAGCTTTCTTT
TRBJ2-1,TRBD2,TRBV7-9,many,CASSSFRPGGEQFF,TGTGCCAGCAGCTCTTTCAGGCCCGGGGGGGAGCAGTTCTTC
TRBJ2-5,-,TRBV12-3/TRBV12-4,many,CASSLVGSQETQYF,TGTGCCAGCAGTTTAGTGGGCAGCCAAGAGACCCAGTACTTC
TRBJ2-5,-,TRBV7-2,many,CASSLRPSRETQYF,TGTGCCAGCAGCTTGAGGCCTAGCCGGGAGACCCAGTACTTC
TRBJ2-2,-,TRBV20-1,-,CSAPEVTGELFF,TGCAGTGCCCCGGAAGTAACCGGGGAGCTGTTTTTT
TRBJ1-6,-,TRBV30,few,CAWSVLSSPLHF,TGTGCCTGGAGTGTACTATCTTCACCCCTCCACTTT
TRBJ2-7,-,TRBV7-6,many,CASSDGNWGGEQYF,TGTGCCAGCAGCGACGGGAATTGGGGAGGCGAGCAGTACTTC